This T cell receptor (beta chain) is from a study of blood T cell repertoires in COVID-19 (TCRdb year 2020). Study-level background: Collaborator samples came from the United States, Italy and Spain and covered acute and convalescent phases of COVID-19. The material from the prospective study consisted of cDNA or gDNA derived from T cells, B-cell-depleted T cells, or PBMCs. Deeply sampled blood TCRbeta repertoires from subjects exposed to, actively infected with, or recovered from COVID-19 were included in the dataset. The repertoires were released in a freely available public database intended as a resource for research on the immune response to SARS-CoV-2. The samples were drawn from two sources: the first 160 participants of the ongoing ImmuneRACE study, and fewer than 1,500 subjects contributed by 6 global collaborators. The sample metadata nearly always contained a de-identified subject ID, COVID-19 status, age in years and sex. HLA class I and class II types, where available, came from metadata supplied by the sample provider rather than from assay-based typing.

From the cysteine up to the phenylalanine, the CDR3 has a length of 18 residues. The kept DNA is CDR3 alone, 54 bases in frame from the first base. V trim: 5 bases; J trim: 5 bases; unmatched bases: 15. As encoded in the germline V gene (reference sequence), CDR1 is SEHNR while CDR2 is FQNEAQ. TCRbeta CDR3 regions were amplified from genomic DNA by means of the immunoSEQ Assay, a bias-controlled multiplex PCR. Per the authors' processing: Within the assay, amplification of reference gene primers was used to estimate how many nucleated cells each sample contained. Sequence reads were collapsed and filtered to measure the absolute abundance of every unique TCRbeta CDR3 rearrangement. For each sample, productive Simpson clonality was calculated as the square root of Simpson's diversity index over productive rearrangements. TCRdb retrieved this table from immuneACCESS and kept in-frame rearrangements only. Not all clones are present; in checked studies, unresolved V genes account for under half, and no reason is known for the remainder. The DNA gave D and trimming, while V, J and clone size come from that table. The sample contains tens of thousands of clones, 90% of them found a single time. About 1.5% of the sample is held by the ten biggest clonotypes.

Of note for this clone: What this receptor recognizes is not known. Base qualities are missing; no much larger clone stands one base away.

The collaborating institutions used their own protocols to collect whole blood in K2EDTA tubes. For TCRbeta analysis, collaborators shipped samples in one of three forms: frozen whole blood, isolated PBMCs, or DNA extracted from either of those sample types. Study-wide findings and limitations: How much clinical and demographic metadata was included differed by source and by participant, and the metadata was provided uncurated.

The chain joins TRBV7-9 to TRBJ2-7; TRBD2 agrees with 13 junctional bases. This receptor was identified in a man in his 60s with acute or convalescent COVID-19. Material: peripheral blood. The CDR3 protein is CASSQPGGLAGEGNEQYF. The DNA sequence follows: TGTGCCAGCAGCCAACCGGGTGGACTAGCGGGAGAGGGGAACGAGCAGTACTTC.